This T cell receptor (beta chain) was identified during a study of cytomegalovirus exposure and HLA in healthy donors. Study-level information: The approximately 700 first-cohort repertoires shared a platform with the 120 or so validation repertoires, as reported in a later analysis. The study, taken as a whole, reports: The study labeled about 160 TCR beta chains cytomegalovirus-associated. Rare TCR sequences dominated, though some public TCRs recurred in many donors. In the 130 or so validation repertoires, a later analysis found that first-cohort TCR clusters tended to co-occur.

Regarding this clone: As yet, its antigen is unknown.

Profiled with immunoSEQ multiplex PCR; TCRdb holds only in-frame clones, not every one. The sample gives 240,000 or so clones, around 88% of which show up once; 1.2% is in the top ten. CDR1 is MGHRA and CDR2 is YSYEKL in the germline V gene. CDR3 length: 18 residues. Losses at the gene ends were 3 bases for V and 8 bases for J; bases not matched to a gene: 11. This TCR derives from a woman aged 25 to 39 in good health and CMV-seropositive. What was sequenced was PBMCs. The chain carries TRBV4-1 and TRBJ2-1; TRBD2 matches 15 bases. The CDR3 loop reads CASSHPGLAGGGGDEQFF. The CDR3, as DNA: TGCGCCAGCAGCCACCCGGGACTAGCGGGAGGAGGTGGCGATGAGCAGTTCTTC.